This T cell receptor beta chain emerged from a study of identical twins. TCRdb recomputed calls from the 5' RACE reads with MiXCR, one row per CDR3 protein. The top ten hold 2.9% of the sample, which has 430,000 or so distinct CDR3 sequences, approximately 25% seen once. Per germline, CDR1 KGHSH and CDR2 LQKENI. Trimming at V came to 1 base and at J to 9 bases, leaving 9 bases not matched to a gene. This CDR3 is 16 amino acids long. Findings of the study overall: Within cord blood, abundant beta clonotypes carried fewer insertions, but memory repertoires showed no such trend.

Concerning this clonotype: What it recognizes is unknown.

These same data were also listed under a study on T cells expressing NK-cell markers.

The sequence came from a woman aged 18-29 years in good health. The rearrangement uses TRBV18 and TRBJ2-1, with TRBD2 matching 10 bases. The sequenced sample consisted of CD4+ T cells sorted from blood. In DNA form, the CDR3 reads TGTGCCAGCTCACCACTGTCTAGCGGGAGAGGCGTTGAGCAGTTCTTC. It specifies CASSPLSSGRGVEQFF.